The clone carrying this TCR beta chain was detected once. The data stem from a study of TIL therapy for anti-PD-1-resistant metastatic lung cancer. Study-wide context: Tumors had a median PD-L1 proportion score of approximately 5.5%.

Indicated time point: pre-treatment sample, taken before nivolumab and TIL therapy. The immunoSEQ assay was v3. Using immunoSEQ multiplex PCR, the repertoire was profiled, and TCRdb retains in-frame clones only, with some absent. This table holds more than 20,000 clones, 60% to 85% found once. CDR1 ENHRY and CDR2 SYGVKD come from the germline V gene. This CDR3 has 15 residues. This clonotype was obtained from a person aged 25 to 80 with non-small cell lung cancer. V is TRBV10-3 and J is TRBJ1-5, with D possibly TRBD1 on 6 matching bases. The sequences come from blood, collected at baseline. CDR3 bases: TGTGCTGCGGGAAGGGGGGATAATAGCAATCAGCCCCAGCATTTT. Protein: CAAGRGDNSNQPQHF.